This T cell receptor (beta chain) emerged from a study of response to subunit inactivated influenza vaccine. Study-wide findings and caveats: Authors suggested each seasonal influenza vaccination recruits few new T cells.

This clonotype was detected a few times. What it binds is unknown. This CDR3 has 14 amino acids. V was clipped by 3 bases and J by 3 bases, with 9 bases between them. One entry per CDR3 protein results from TCRdb running MiXCR on the RT-PCR reads. The sample gives about 480,000 distinct CDR3 sequences, over 10% of which show up once; 10% to 15% is in the top ten. The TCR comes from a man aged 45 to 65 who received an inactivated influenza vaccine. The chain carries TRBV12-3 or TRBV12-4 and TRBJ2-1; D is tentatively TRBD1 or TRBD2 (5 bases each). This specimen was PBMCs from blood, taken roughly 48 days after vaccination. The CDR3 coding sequence is TGTGCCAGCAGTTTCTTGGGACGCTACAATGAGCAGTTCTTC. Its protein is CASSFLGRYNEQFF.